This T cell receptor (beta chain) was sequenced in a study of CD8 T cells in Susac syndrome. Study-wide findings and caveats: The authors acknowledged that the study's TCR sequencing and HLA analysis involved relatively few individuals.

The CDR3 extends over 15 amino acids. Looked up from germline, CDR1 is DFQATT and CDR2 is SNEGSKA (reference sequence). Trimming shortened V by 3 bases and J by 1 base, and 15 bases separated the two germline ends. For this clonotype: No antigen is known for it.

Random hexamers primed reverse transcription of about 0.45 to 1 ug RNA. Via MiXCR, TCRdb re-called the immunoSEQ multiplex PCR reads, giving one row per CDR3 protein. The sample comprises 150,000 or so distinct CDR3 sequences, around 90% of which are singletons, and about 0.073% rests with the top ten. This chain links TRBV20-1 with TRBJ2-5, with TRBD1 as a possible D gene (6 bases). Sequencing was performed on CD4+ T cells from PBMCs. The TCR was taken from a human donor in good health. The chain's CDR3 is CSASPPDRFQETQYF. DNA for the CDR3: TGCAGTGCTAGTCCCCCAGACAGGTTCCAAGAGACCCAGTACTTC.